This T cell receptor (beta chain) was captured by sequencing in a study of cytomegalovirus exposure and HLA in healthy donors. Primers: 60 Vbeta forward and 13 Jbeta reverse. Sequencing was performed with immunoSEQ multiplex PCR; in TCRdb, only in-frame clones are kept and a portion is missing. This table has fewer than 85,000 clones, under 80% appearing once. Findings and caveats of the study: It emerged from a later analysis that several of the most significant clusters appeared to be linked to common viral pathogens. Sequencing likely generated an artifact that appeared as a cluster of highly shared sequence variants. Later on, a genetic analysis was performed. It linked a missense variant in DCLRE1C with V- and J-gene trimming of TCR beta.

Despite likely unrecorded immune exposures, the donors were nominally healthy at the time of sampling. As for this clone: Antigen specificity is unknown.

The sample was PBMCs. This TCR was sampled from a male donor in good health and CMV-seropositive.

The CDR3: CASSVESFGANVLTF. CDR3 in DNA: TGTGCCAGCAGCGTAGAGAGCTTTGGGGCCAACGTCCTGACTTTC. V is TRBV9 and J is TRBJ2-6; D not certain. V shed 0 bases and J shed 3 bases, with 7 bases lying between them. The CDR3 consists of 15 residues. Germline CDR1 SGDLS, CDR2 YYNGEE.